One T cell receptor beta chain is described in this entry. Its antigen is not known. The iaTreg subset was defined as HLA-DR+ Treg cells. Germline V gene data show CDR1 as SGHVS and CDR2 as FNYEAQ. The CDR3 spans 16 residues. No DNA sequence is on record. The data stem from a study of synovial regulatory T cells in juvenile arthritis. Study observations and caveats: CDR3 overlap with synovial Tregs was higher for iaTregs than other blood Tregs. Inflammation-associated Treg cells in blood had less TCR diversity than the remaining blood Treg cells.

Clones were read by immunoSEQ multiplex PCR, and TCRdb kept only the in-frame ones, dropping some. The sample includes about 9,900 clones. The chain carries TRBV7-6 and TRBJ2-5; TCRdb selects TRBD2, and the lack of DNA leaves this call unchecked. Sequencing was carried out using Treg cells from blood. The subset here: HLA-DR+ inflammation-associated blood Treg cells. The origin of this receptor is a donor under 30 with juvenile idiopathic arthritis. The CDR3 here is CASRPTAAGARETQYF. The whole variable domain, filled in from reference TRBV7-6 and TRBJ2-5, reads GAGVSQSPRYKVTKRGQDVALRCDPISGHVSLYWYRQALGQGPEFLTYFNYEAQQDKSGLPNDRFSAERPEGSISTLTIQRTEQRDSAMYRCASRPTAAGARETQYFGPGTRLLVL.